The rows below give T cell receptor beta chains drawn from one sample of a study of cytomegalovirus exposure and HLA in healthy donors. The assay was immunoSEQ multiplex PCR, and TCRdb's table has in-frame clones only and misses some. The table includes about 220,000 clones, 80% to 90% detected once. The sequencing input was PBMCs. The source of these receptors is a woman aged 18-29 years in good health and CMV-seronegative. Both conserved end residues are part of each CDR3. The D gene is left open where the match is weak. Part of the rows lack a size; the others show once, few, many or a class for expanded clones.

j_gene	abundance	d_gene	v_gene	CDR3aa	CDR3nt
TRBJ1-5	few	NA	TRBV19	CASTPDSYQPQHF	TGTGCCAGTACCCCGGACAGTTATCAGCCCCAGCATTTT
TRBJ1-2	NA	TRBD1	TRBV5-1	CASSRDSTYGYTF	TGCGCCAGCTCAAGGGACAGCACCTATGGCTACACCTTC
TRBJ1-5	NA	TRBD1	TRBV2	CASSRDRGTFPQPQHF	TGTGCCAGCAGTCGGGACAGGGGAACGTTCCCTCAGCCCCAGCATTTT
TRBJ2-7	NA	NA	TRBV7-2	CASTPMDTAYEQYF	TGTGCCAGCACCCCCATGGACACCGCCTACGAGCAGTACTTC
TRBJ1-1	NA	TRBD1	TRBV28	CASSLYFGGDRVPEAFF	TGTGCCAGCAGTTTATACTTTGGTGGGGACAGGGTCCCTGAAGCTTTCTTT
TRBJ2-4	NA	TRBD1	TRBV7-8	CASSLAGRDRGTVAKNIQYF	TGTGCCAGCAGCTTAGCGGGGCGGGACAGGGGGACGGTTGCCAAAAACATTCAGTACTTC
TRBJ1-1	NA	NA	TRBV28	CASSREDPLNTEAFF	TGTGCCAGCAGTAGGGAGGACCCACTGAACACTGAAGCTTTCTTT
TRBJ2-1	NA	TRBD2	TRBV27	CASSLSIAGASEQFF	TGTGCCAGCAGTTTATCGATAGCGGGAGCGTCCGAGCAGTTCTTC
TRBJ1-1	NA	TRBD1	TRBV27	CASRDRQMNTEAFF	TGTGCCAGCCGGGACAGACAAATGAACACTGAAGCTTTCTTT
TRBJ2-2	few	NA	TRBV7-2	CASSLLPAIGELFF	TGTGCCAGCAGCTTACTTCCTGCGATCGGGGAGCTGTTTTTT
TRBJ1-2	NA	NA	TRBV29-1	CSVEDGQSNYGYTF	TGCAGCGTTGAAGACGGACAGTCAAACTATGGCTACACCTTC
TRBJ2-1	NA	TRBD1	TRBV7-8	CASSPQGASYNEQFF	TGTGCCAGCAGCCCTCAGGGGGCCTCCTACAATGAGCAGTTCTTC
TRBJ1-4	NA	NA	TRBV28	CASSVVATNEKLFF	TGTGCCAGCAGTGTAGTTGCAACTAATGAAAAACTGTTTTTT
TRBJ1-4	NA	NA	TRBV28	CASSPYGTNEKLFF	TGTGCCAGCAGTCCCTACGGTACTAATGAAAAACTGTTTTTT
TRBJ2-1	NA	NA	TRBV30	CAWFESRGYNEQFF	TGTGCCTGGTTCGAAAGTCGGGGGTACAATGAGCAGTTCTTC
TRBJ2-7	NA	NA	TRBV27	CASSLTGREQYF	TGTGCCAGCAGTCTAACAGGGCGCGAGCAGTACTTC
TRBJ2-3	NA	NA	TRBV7-2	CASSFLAFTDTQYF	TGTGCCAGCAGCTTCCTAGCGTTCACAGATACGCAGTATTTT
TRBJ2-7	NA	NA	TRBV27	CASSWGQTLYEQYF	TGTGCCAGCAGCTGGGGGCAGACATTATACGAGCAGTACTTC
TRBJ1-2	NA	TRBD1	TRBV28	CASSLLYRDRDGYTF	TGTGCCAGCAGTTTATTATATAGGGACAGGGACGGCTACACCTTC
TRBJ2-1	NA	TRBD2	TRBV15	CATSTREMHNEQFF	TGTGCCACCAGCACGCGGGAGATGCACAATGAGCAGTTCTTC
TRBJ1-2	NA	TRBD1	TRBV6-1	CASRTGGDYGYTF	TGTGCCAGCAGGACAGGGGGAGACTATGGCTACACCTTC
TRBJ2-7	once	NA	TRBV28	CASSSPGGNYEQYF	TGTGCCAGCAGTTCCCCCGGCGGTAACTACGAGCAGTACTTC
TRBJ2-7	NA	NA	TRBV6-1	CASSGPSVADEQYF	TGTGCCAGCAGTGGGCCTTCAGTGGCTGACGAGCAGTACTTC
TRBJ1-5	NA	TRBD1	TRBV28	CASSSWTGGKGQPQHF	TGTGCCAGCAGTTCCTGGACAGGGGGCAAGGGACAGCCCCAGCATTTT
TRBJ2-1	NA	NA	TRBV28	CASSLFEVPRWEFF	TGTGCCAGCAGTTTATTCGAGGTTCCTCGATGGGAGTTCTTC
TRBJ2-7	NA	NA	TRBV5-4	CASSLALDSNYEQYF	TGTGCCAGCAGCTTGGCTCTGGACAGTAACTACGAGCAGTACTTC
TRBJ2-7	NA	TRBD2	TRBV4-3	CASSLEASGSFDEQYF	TGCGCCAGCAGCTTGGAGGCTAGCGGGAGTTTCGACGAGCAGTACTTC
TRBJ2-7	NA	TRBD2	TRBV10-3	CAISSGGAYEQYF	TGTGCCATCAGCTCGGGGGGGGCCTACGAGCAGTACTTC
TRBJ2-7	NA	NA	TRBV27	CASSSSGYEQYF	TGTGCCAGCAGCTCCTCGGGTTACGAGCAGTACTTC
TRBJ1-3	once	NA	TRBV28	CASSFTGISGNTIYF	TGTGCCAGCAGTTTTACAGGGATCTCTGGAAACACCATATATTTT
TRBJ2-1	once	NA	TRBV7-2	CASTLAGGNEQFF	TGTGCCAGCACCTTAGCCGGGGGTAATGAGCAGTTCTTC
TRBJ1-1	NA	NA	TRBV6-1	CASNEDSAEAFF	TGTGCCAGCAACGAGGACTCTGCTGAAGCTTTCTTT
TRBJ1-1	NA	NA	TRBV5-1	CASSLSIRRSNTEAFF	TGCGCCAGCAGCCTGAGCATACGACGGAGTAACACTGAAGCTTTCTTT
TRBJ2-1	NA	NA	TRBV27	CASSLSSRSSYNEQFF	TGTGCCAGCAGTTTATCTAGTCGAAGCTCCTACAATGAGCAGTTCTTC
TRBJ2-7	NA	TRBD1	TRBV28	CASSEPGTGSYEQYF	TGTGCCAGCAGTGAGCCGGGGACAGGGAGCTACGAGCAGTACTTC
TRBJ2-1	NA	TRBD2	TRBV19	CASSKVAGVAYNEQFF	TGTGCCAGTAGTAAAGTAGCGGGAGTGGCCTACAATGAGCAGTTCTTC
TRBJ2-7	NA	TRBD2	TRBV5-1	CASSPRTSGTYEQYF	TGCGCCAGCAGCCCAAGGACTAGCGGGACCTACGAGCAGTACTTC
TRBJ2-7	NA	NA	TRBV4-1	CASSQVVVEGRDEQYF	TGCGCCAGCAGCCAAGTGGTCGTCGAGGGAAGGGACGAGCAGTACTTC
TRBJ2-1	NA	TRBD2	TRBV29-1	CSVVSILTTSGWVDEQFF	TGCAGCGTTGTGTCAATACTAACCACTAGCGGGTGGGTGGATGAGCAGTTCTTC
TRBJ2-3	NA	TRBD2	TRBV5-1	CASGTSGGSTDTQYF	TGCGCCAGCGGGACTAGCGGGGGCAGCACAGATACGCAGTATTTT
TRBJ2-3	few	TRBD2	TRBV4-3	CASSQRGEMSDTQYF	TGCGCCAGCAGCCAACGGGGGGAGATGTCAGATACGCAGTATTTT
TRBJ1-3	NA	NA	TRBV6-5	CASIPAGSSGNTIYF	TGTGCCAGCATACCGGCGGGGAGCTCTGGAAACACCATATATTTT
TRBJ1-1	NA	NA	TRBV13	CASSAIGQLNTEAFF	TGTGCCAGCAGCGCTATCGGACAGTTGAACACTGAAGCTTTCTTT
TRBJ2-2	NA	NA	TRBV23-1	CASSLPRDTANTGELFF	TGCGCCAGCAGTCTCCCCAGGGACACAGCGAACACCGGGGAGCTGTTTTTT
TRBJ1-4	NA	NA	TRBV9	CASSAPGTKDEKLFF	TGTGCCAGCAGCGCCCCCGGGACAAAGGATGAAAAACTGTTTTTT
TRBJ1-2	NA	NA	TRBV6-4	CASSDSGRGGGYTF	TGTGCCAGCAGTGACTCAGGAAGGGGTGGTGGCTACACCTTC
TRBJ2-7	NA	NA	TRBV6-1	CASSGLEGGSYEQYF	TGTGCCAGCAGTGGGCTCGAAGGCGGTTCCTACGAGCAGTACTTC
TRBJ1-2	NA	NA	TRBV10-2	CASARAPQPDYGYTF	TGCGCCAGCGCGAGGGCTCCTCAACCAGACTATGGCTACACCTTC
TRBJ2-2	NA	NA	TRBV19	CASTQGAYSTGELFF	TGTGCCAGTACCCAAGGGGCCTACTCCACCGGGGAGCTGTTTTTT
TRBJ1-4	NA	NA	TRBV30	CAWSGNTGKSQKLFF	TGTGCCTGGAGTGGGAATACAGGGAAGTCCCAAAAACTGTTTTTT
TRBJ1-2	NA	TRBD1	TRBV4-1	CASSQDGDRANYGYTF	TGCGCCAGCAGCCAAGATGGGGACAGGGCTAACTATGGCTACACCTTC
TRBJ2-5	NA	NA	TRBV2	CASRRHEQETQYF	TGTGCCAGCAGAAGACACGAGCAAGAGACCCAGTACTTC
TRBJ1-1	NA	NA	TRBV28	CASSLRQSRGTEAFF	TGTGCCAGCAGTCTCAGACAGTCGCGGGGTACTGAAGCTTTCTTT
TRBJ2-3	NA	TRBD2	TRBV10-3	CAISLSSGTSTDTQYF	TGTGCCATCAGCCTAAGTAGCGGGACAAGCACAGATACGCAGTATTTT
TRBJ1-1	NA	TRBD1	TRBV7-9	CASSPRAGGTEAFF	TGTGCCAGCAGCCCCAGGGCAGGGGGCACTGAAGCTTTCTTT
TRBJ2-3	once	NA	TRBV5-1	CASSARQRNTDTQYF	TGCGCCAGCAGCGCACGACAGAGAAACACAGATACGCAGTATTTT
TRBJ2-3	once	NA	TRBV5-6	CASSLSFEPRTDTQYF	TGTGCCAGCAGCTTGTCTTTTGAGCCCCGCACAGATACGCAGTATTTT
TRBJ1-2	NA	NA	TRBV7-2	CASSLTGQGRIGYTF	TGTGCCAGCAGCTTAACGGGTCAGGGGAGAATTGGCTACACCTTC
TRBJ2-5	NA	TRBD2	TRBV4-2	CASSQRVAGGPAETQYF	TGTGCCAGCAGCCAACGGGTAGCGGGAGGGCCCGCAGAGACCCAGTACTTC
TRBJ1-2	once	TRBD1	TRBV29-1	CSVRLGGTGNNYGYTF	TGCAGCGTTCGTTTGGGGGGGACAGGGAATAACTATGGCTACACCTTC